A selection of T cell receptor beta chains follows, all from one sample in a study of identical twins. MiXCR was run by TCRdb on the 5' RACE reads, yielding one entry per CDR3 protein. The profile covers approximately 500,000 distinct CDR3 sequences, with roughly 24% appearing a single time and around 3% taken by the ten largest. These data were also reused for a study on T cells expressing NK-cell markers.

Sample: CD4+ T cells sorted from blood. Every receptor here comes from a woman aged 18 to 35 in good health. Each CDR3 is given with its conserved first and last residue. The D gene is left open where the match is weak. Size values are once, few and many counts, or a class for expanded clones, and some rows have none.

TRBD2	.	TRBJ2-1	TRBV7-2	TGTGCCAGCAGCTTCTCTAGCGGAACCTACAATGAGCAGTTCTTC	CASSFSSGTYNEQFF
TRBD2	many	TRBJ2-5	TRBV5-1	TGTGCCAGCAGCTTAGCGGGAGGCGAGACCCAGTACTTC	CASSLAGGETQYF
.	.	TRBJ2-7	TRBV18	TGTGCCAGCTCACCACCCATGGTGCACGAGCAGTACTTC	CASSPPMVHEQYF
.	.	TRBJ2-7	TRBV6-1	TGTGCCAGCAGAAGGGTAAGGGCAGGAACCTACGAGCAGTACTTC	CASRRVRAGTYEQYF
.	.	TRBJ1-1	TRBV4-3	TGCGCCAGCAGCCAAAGGTGGCTTTGGAACACTGAAGCTTTCTTT	CASSQRWLWNTEAFF
.	.	TRBJ2-5	TRBV12-3/TRBV12-4	TGTGCCAGCAGTCCACTGGGACCCTCTGAGACCCAGTACTTC	CASSPLGPSETQYF
TRBD2	many	TRBJ2-1	TRBV20-1	TGCAGTGCTAGAGTCCAGAGCGGGAGGATTTCCTACAATGAGCAGTTCTTC	CSARVQSGRISYNEQFF
.	.	TRBJ1-1	TRBV7-9	TGTGCCAGCAGCCGATCCCGCGGTGAGTCGGGGACTGAAGCTTTCTTT	CASSRSRGESGTEAFF
.	many	TRBJ2-2	TRBV29-1	TGCAGCGTCCAAGGGGCGGTCAGCGGTCCGGCCGGGGAGCTGTTTTTT	CSVQGAVSGPAGELFF
.	.	TRBJ1-1	TRBV7-6	TGTGCCAGCAGCGTAAACAGGAACACTGAAGCTTTCTTT	CASSVNRNTEAFF
.	.	TRBJ2-1	TRBV20-1	TGCAGTGGGTCAGGGAACGCTAATGAGCAGTTCTTC	CSGSGNANEQFF
.	few	TRBJ2-1	TRBV6-2/TRBV6-3	TGTGCCAGTAATGAGGGGGTGAGCTCCTACAATGAGCAGTTCTTC	CASNEGVSSYNEQFF
TRBD1	.	TRBJ2-3	TRBV4-2	TGTGCCAGCAGCCAGGCCCCGGGACAGGGGAAGGATACGCAGTATTTT	CASSQAPGQGKDTQYF
TRBD1	.	TRBJ2-7	TRBV7-2	TGTGCCAGCAGCGCCATGGGACAGGGGATCTACGAGCAGTACTTC	CASSAMGQGIYEQYF
.	.	TRBJ2-2	TRBV5-1	TGCGCCAGCAGCCGACTAGGCCTCGCCGGGGAGCTGTTTTTT	CASSRLGLAGELFF
TRBD1	.	TRBJ2-3	TRBV4-3	TGCGCCAGCAGCCAAGATTATACAGGGGGAGTAGGTGAGAACACAGATACGCAGTATTTT	CASSQDYTGGVGENTDTQYF
.	few	TRBJ1-1	TRBV20-1	TGCAGTGCTAGAGCTCGGGGAAGGGGGAAGAACACTGAAGCTTTCTTT	CSARARGRGKNTEAFF
.	once	TRBJ1-1	TRBV12-3/TRBV12-4	TGTGCCAGCATCTTAGGGGTTAACACTGAAGCTTTCTTT	CASILGVNTEAFF
.	few	TRBJ2-2	TRBV5-1	TGCGCCAGCAGCTTTCGTTATCTCAGGGACACCGGGGAGCTGTTTTTT	CASSFRYLRDTGELFF
TRBD1	.	TRBJ2-1	TRBV14	TGTGCCAGCAGCCGCTGGCAATGGACAGGGACAAATGAGCAGTTCTTC	CASSRWQWTGTNEQFF
.	few	TRBJ2-3	TRBV15	TGTGCCACCAGCAGAGATCCGGTCCACACAGATACGCAGTATTTT	CATSRDPVHTDTQYF
TRBD1	.	TRBJ2-2	TRBV7-3	TGTGCCAGTTCTACCGACCGGGACAGGGGGAACACCGGGGAGCTGTTTTTT	CASSTDRDRGNTGELFF
TRBD2	.	TRBJ2-1	TRBV6-5	TGTGCCAGCAGTTACGCCGGGACTAGCGGGGGGTTTTACAATGAGCAGTTCTTC	CASSYAGTSGGFYNEQFF
.	.	TRBJ2-3	TRBV20-1	TGCAGTGCTAGAGATAAGAGTGGCACAGATACGCAGTATTTT	CSARDKSGTDTQYF
.	.	TRBJ2-1	TRBV12-3/TRBV12-4	TGTGCCAGCAGTTCGAGACGCCTAATGAAGCAGTTCTTC	CASSSRRLMKQFF
.	many	TRBJ1-2	TRBV12-3/TRBV12-4	TGTGCCAGCACCCCGTTGGGGCAGACCTATGGCTACACCTTC	CASTPLGQTYGYTF
.	.	TRBJ2-7	TRBV20-1	TGCAGTGCTAGAGATCGCATGCTGAGCTCCTACGAGCAGTACTTC	CSARDRMLSSYEQYF
TRBD1	few	TRBJ2-2	TRBV9	TGTGCCAGCAGGATAGGACAGGCGAGCACCGGGGAGCTGTTTTTT	CASRIGQASTGELFF
.	.	TRBJ2-7	TRBV6-5	TGTGCCAGCAGTTACTCGATCAGGGCCGAGCAGTACTTC	CASSYSIRAEQYF
TRBD2	few	TRBJ2-1	TRBV20-1	TGCAGTGCTAGAAAGACTAGCTCTGGGGTCAATGAGCAGTTCTTC	CSARKTSSGVNEQFF
TRBD2	.	TRBJ2-3	TRBV6-2/TRBV6-3	TGTGCCAGCAGCCGAGGACTAGCGGGGAGGACAGATACGCAGTATTTT	CASSRGLAGRTDTQYF
TRBD2	.	TRBJ2-1	TRBV9	TGTGCCAGCAGCGTCGAGACTAGCGGATCCAATGAGCAGTTCTTC	CASSVETSGSNEQFF
TRBD2	.	TRBJ2-7	TRBV5-1	TGCGCCAGCAGCCCGACGACACGAGCGGGAGGCTACGAGCAGTACTTC	CASSPTTRAGGYEQYF
.	.	TRBJ1-2	TRBV7-2	TGTGCCAGCAGCCCGCTAGGGAGCCCCTATGGCTACACCTTC	CASSPLGSPYGYTF
TRBD1	.	TRBJ2-5	TRBV10-1	TGCGCCAGCAGTGGAAACAGGGGACAAGAGACCCAGTACTTC	CASSGNRGQETQYF
.	few	TRBJ1-4	TRBV20-1	TGCAGTGCTAGTGAAGCTCGGACGGAGGAAAAACTGTTTTTT	CSASEARTEEKLFF
.	few	TRBJ1-5	TRBV12-3/TRBV12-4	TGTGCCAGCAGCGACACCCGGACTTTCGGGACCCAGCATTTT	CASSDTRTFGTQHF